This T cell receptor (beta chain) is from a study of T cells in Graves' hyperthyroidism and ophthalmopathy. RNA transcripts gave rise to amplified TCR beta CDR3 regions. During a first-round RT-PCR of the TCR CDR3, the HTBI primer set was used. Using its own MiXCR run on the multiplex PCR reads, TCRdb lists one record per CDR3 protein. This sample has 500,000 to 650,000 distinct CDR3 sequences, with 17% found just once. The germline gives CDR1 DFQATT, CDR2 SNEGSKA (reference sequence). Trimming stripped 1 base from V and 3 bases from J, with 7 bases between. The CDR3 has 12 residues. This clonotype was found many times.

The receptor's source is a young woman with Graves' ophthalmopathy. The chain combines TRBV20-1 with TRBJ2-7; D not certain. The sample consisted of blood. The CDR3 region is CSARGVSYEQYF. Written as DNA, the CDR3 is TGCAGTGCTAGAGGAGTCAGCTACGAGCAGTACTTC.